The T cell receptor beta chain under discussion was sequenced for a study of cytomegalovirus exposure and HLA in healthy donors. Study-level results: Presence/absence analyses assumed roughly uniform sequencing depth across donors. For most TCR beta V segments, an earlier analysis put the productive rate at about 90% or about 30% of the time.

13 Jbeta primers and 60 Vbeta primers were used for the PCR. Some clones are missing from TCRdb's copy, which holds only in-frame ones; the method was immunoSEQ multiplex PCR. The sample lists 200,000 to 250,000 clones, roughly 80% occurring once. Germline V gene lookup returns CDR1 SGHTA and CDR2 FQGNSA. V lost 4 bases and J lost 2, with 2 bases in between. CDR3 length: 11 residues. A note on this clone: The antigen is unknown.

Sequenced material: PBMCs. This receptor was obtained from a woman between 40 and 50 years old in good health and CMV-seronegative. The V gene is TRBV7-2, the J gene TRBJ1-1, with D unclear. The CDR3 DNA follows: TGTGCCAGCAGCTCTAACACTGAAGCTTTCTTT. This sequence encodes CASSSNTEAFF.